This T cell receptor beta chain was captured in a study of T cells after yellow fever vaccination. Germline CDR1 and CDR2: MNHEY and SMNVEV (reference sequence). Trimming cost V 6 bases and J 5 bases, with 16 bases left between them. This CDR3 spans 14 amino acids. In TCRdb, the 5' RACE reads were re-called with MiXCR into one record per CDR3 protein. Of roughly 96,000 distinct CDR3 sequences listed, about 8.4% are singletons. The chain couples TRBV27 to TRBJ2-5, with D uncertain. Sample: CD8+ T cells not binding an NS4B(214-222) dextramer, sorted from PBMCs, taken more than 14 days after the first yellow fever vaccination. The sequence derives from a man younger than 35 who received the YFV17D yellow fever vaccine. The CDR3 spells CASSPPGPWETQYF. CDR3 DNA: TGTGCCAGCAGCCCACCGGGCCCCTGGGAGACCCAGTACTTC.